This entry lists 22 T cell receptor beta chains sequenced from one sample in a study of cytomegalovirus exposure and HLA in healthy donors. The PCR had 60 Vbeta and 13 Jbeta primers. Assay: immunoSEQ multiplex PCR; the TCRdb copy retains only in-frame clones and omits some. This repertoire shows 200,000 to 250,000 clones, about four fifths found once; its top ten account for 5.4%. The sequenced sample was PBMCs. The receptors were gathered from a woman between 40 and 55 years old in good health and CMV-seropositive.

The V gene is TRBV29-1, the J gene TRBJ1-1, with D possibly being TRBD1 (6 bases). The germline V gene has CDR1 SQVTM and CDR2 ANQGSEA. The CDR3 loop spans 12 amino acids. With 1 base removed from V and 10 bases from J, the gap between germline ends came to 13 bases. CDR3 in amino acids: CSVEVTTGGAFF. CDR3 bases: TGCAGCGTTGAAGTGACGACAGGAGGAGCTTTCTTT. The full variable domain, completed using reference TRBV29-1 and TRBJ1-1, is SAVISQKPSRDICQRGTSLTIQCQVDSQVTMMFWYRQQPGQSLTLIATANQGSEATYESGFVIDKFPISRPNLTFSTLTVSNMSPEDSSIYLCSVEVTTGGAFFGQGTRLTVV.

In regard to this clone: At one end the junction does not follow the germline gene, possibly because of a read error. This chain joins TRBV7-9 and TRBJ2-1; 9 bases agree with TRBD1. CDR1 is SEHNR, CDR2 FQNEAQ, per germline (reference sequence). The CDR3 length is 14 residues. Here the CDR3 DNA reads TGTTCCAGCAACCCGCGGGACAGGGTCGATGAGCAGTTCTTC. This codes for CSSNPRDRVDEQFF.

The V gene is TRBV7-9, the J gene TRBJ2-1; 13 nucleotides align to TRBD2. After removal of 4 bases from V and 8 bases from J, the junction contained 5 bases not matched to a gene. The germline gives CDR1 SEHNR, CDR2 FQNEAQ (reference sequence). The CDR3 runs 15 residues. The CDR3 sequence is CASSSRLAGGYEQFF. CDR3 DNA sequence: TGTGCCAGCAGCTCCCGACTAGCGGGGGGCTATGAGCAGTTCTTC.

V usage is TRBV5-4 and J usage is TRBJ2-7; a weak D match, TRBD2 (6 bases). The CDR3 runs to 15 residues. Germline loops: CDR1 SGHNT, CDR2 YYREEE (reference sequence). V was shortened by 4 bases and J by 4 bases, with 18 bases between the two germline ends. CDR3 DNA sequence: TGTGCCAGCAGCCCGGGACTTCGAACGGGGTACGAGCAGTACTTC. Its translation: CASSPGLRTGYEQYF.

A single count supports this clone. The chain couples TRBV19 to TRBJ1-1; possible D gene TRBD1, 6 bases. The CDR3 contains 15 residues. Germline CDR1 reads LNHDA; CDR2 reads SQIVND (reference sequence). V lost 6 bases to trimming and J lost 3 bases, with 17 bases between them. The CDR3 region is CASRSGGAGYTEAFF. In DNA, the CDR3 is TGTGCCAGTAGATCGGGGGGCGCGGGGTACACTGAAGCTTTCTTT.

The chain recombines TRBV5-4 with TRBJ2-3; D is perhaps TRBD2 (7 bases). Germline V gives CDR1 SGHNT, CDR2 YYREEE (reference sequence). There are 15 residues in the CDR3. Trimming took 7 bases from V and 1 from J, leaving 16 bases between them. The CDR3 spells CASRLGGRGTDTQYF. The CDR3 nucleotides are TGTGCCAGCCGCCTGGGGGGGCGGGGCACAGATACGCAGTATTTT.

The V and J genes are TRBV19 and TRBJ2-1; maybe TRBD2 (7 bases). The CDR3 spans 14 residues. Trimming stripped 3 bases from V and 9 bases from J, with 15 bases between. Germline CDR1 reads LNHDA; CDR2 reads SQIVND (reference sequence). The CDR3 DNA sequence: TGTGCCAGTAGTATGGGGGTGGGGGGGCTTGAGCAGTTCTTC. Translated: CASSMGVGGLEQFF.

For the CDR3, the DNA is TGTGCCATCAGCGGGGGGACCGGCGAGCAGTTCTTC. Translation gives CAISGGTGEQFF. The chain combines TRBV10-3 with TRBJ2-1; 7 bases are a match to TRBD2. The CDR3 consists of 12 residues. Germline CDR1 ENHRY, CDR2 SYGVKD. V dropped 6 bases and J dropped 10; count of bases not matched to a gene: 6.

This chain connects TRBV7-9 to TRBJ2-1, with D tentatively TRBD2 (5 bases). The germline V and J ends were trimmed by 5 bases and 9 bases, with 17 bases remaining between them. The CDR3 totals 14 residues. Germline V gene sequence: CDR1 SEHNR, CDR2 FQNEAQ (reference sequence). CDR3 sequence (DNA): TGTGCCAGCAGCGCAGTGGCTAGCTCTAGTGAGCAGTTCTTC. Its protein product is CASSAVASSSEQFF.

The J gene is TRBJ2-3, the V gene TRBV2; 8 nucleotides agree with TRBD1. CDR1 is SNHLY and CDR2 is FYNNEI in the germline V gene. This CDR3 is built from 15 residues. The J segment lost 4 bases and the V segment lost 9 bases, leaving 12 bases of the junction unmatched. CDR3: CASRSGRGLPDTQYF. CDR3 DNA: TGTGCCAGTAGATCGGGCAGGGGGCTTCCAGATACGCAGTATTTT. The whole variable domain, filled in from reference TRBV2 and TRBJ2-3, reads EPEVTQTPSHQVTQMGQEVILRCVPISNHLYFYWYRQILGQKVEFLVSFYNNEISEKSEIFDDQFSVERPDGSNFTLKIRSTKLEDSAMYFCASRSGRGLPDTQYFGPGTRLTVL.

The CDR3 nucleotides are TGTGCCAGTAGATCGACAGGGGGCCTCTACGAGCAGTACTTC. Its protein product is CASRSTGGLYEQYF. This chain links TRBV19 with TRBJ2-7, with 10 bases fitting TRBD1. Looked up from germline, CDR1 is LNHDA and CDR2 is SQIVND (reference sequence). With 6 bases clipped from V and 3 bases from J, the junction kept 5 bases outside the gene matches. The CDR3 totals 14 residues.

Points on this clone: The same CDR3 arises from other DNA sequences in this sample as well. V gene TRBV19 combines with J gene TRBJ2-6, with a tentative D call TRBD1 (6 bases). CDR1 and CDR2 (germline): LNHDA, SQIVND (reference sequence). V dropped 4 bases and J dropped 1 base, with 8 bases sitting between them. The CDR3 is made up of 15 amino acids. CDR3 coding DNA: TGTGCCAGTAGTACTACAGGGTCTGGGGCCAACGTCCTGACTTTC. Its protein product is CASSTTGSGANVLTF.

This chain uses TRBV5-1 with TRBJ1-4; TRBD1 matches at 8 bases. Germline CDR1 is SGHRS and CDR2 is YFSETQ. The CDR3 sequence is 15 residues long. Trimming removed 4 bases from V and 6 bases from J; junction bases left unmatched: 8. CDR3 DNA sequence: TGCGCCAGCAGCCTATACAGGGGGTTGGATGAAAAACTGTTTTTT. Translating it yields CASSLYRGLDEKLFF. Full variable domain (outside the CDR3, taken from reference TRBV5-1 and TRBJ1-4): KAGVTQTPRYLIKTRGQQVTLSCSPISGHRSVSWYQQTPGQGLQFLFEYFSETQRNKGNFPGRFSGRQFSNSRSEMNVSTLELGDSALYLCASSLYRGLDEKLFFGSGTQLSVL.

J is TRBJ1-3 and V is TRBV18, with D tentatively TRBD1 (6 bases). The ends were cut back, 3 bases at V and 2 bases at J, with 11 bases in the middle. The CDR3 has 15 amino acids. Germline V gives CDR1 KGHSH, CDR2 LQKENI. This CDR3 is CASSPTGTTGNTIYF. Here the CDR3 DNA reads TGTGCCAGCTCACCGACCGGGACAACTGGAAACACCATATATTTT. The entire variable domain, with the rest obtained from reference TRBV18 and TRBJ1-3, is as follows: NAGVMQNPRHLVRRRGQEARLRCSPMKGHSHVYWYRQLPEEGLKFMVYLQKENIIDESGMPKERFSAEFPKEGPSILRIQQVVRGDSAAYFCASSPTGTTGNTIYFGEGSWLTVV.

This clone has just one count. The chain recombines TRBV7-2 with TRBJ2-7, with TRBD2 matching over 8 bases. CDR1 and CDR2 from the germline V gene are SGHTA and FQGNSA. Unmatched junction bases numbered 11, after V lost 6 bases and J lost 4 bases. The CDR3 runs to 15 residues. CDR3 amino acids: CASSPAGTRGYEQYF. CDR3 in DNA: TGTGCCAGCAGTCCCGCCGGGACTAGGGGTTACGAGCAGTACTTC.

The rearrangement uses TRBV7-2 and TRBJ1-3, with 7 bases identical to TRBD1. The CDR3 has 15 residues. V lost 5 bases, J lost 4 bases, and 8 bases stayed unmatched. Germline V gives CDR1 SGHTA, CDR2 FQGNSA. The chain's CDR3 is CASSRQGVDGNTIYF. The CDR3 bases are TGTGCCAGCAGCCGGCAGGGGGTGGACGGAAACACCATATATTTT.

The chain is built from TRBV29-1 and TRBJ2-3; TRBD1 matches 8 bases. The CDR3 length is 12 residues. J lost 8 bases, V lost 6 bases, and 7 bases had no gene match. Germline CDR1 SQVTM, CDR2 ANQGSEA. The DNA of the CDR3 is TGCAGCGTGGGGGACAGGACTCCTACGCAGTATTTT. Translation gives CSVGDRTPTQYF.

The rearrangement uses TRBV11-2 and TRBJ2-5, with 14 bases fitting TRBD2. This CDR3 comprises 17 residues. Trimming removed 0 bases from V and 5 bases from J; junction bases left unmatched: 5. The germline V gene encodes CDR1 SGHAT and CDR2 FQNNGV. Here the CDR3 reads CASSLDRGLAGVETQYF. DNA of the CDR3: TGTGCCAGCAGCTTAGATAGGGGACTAGCGGGAGTTGAGACCCAGTACTTC.

The gene calls are TRBV5-1 and TRBJ2-1; D may be TRBD1 (6 bases). Germline V CDR1 and CDR2: SGHRS, YFSETQ. The germline V and J ends were trimmed by 0 bases and 3 bases, with 10 bases remaining between them. There are 15 residues in the CDR3. The CDR3 loop is CASSLGDNLYNEQFF. CDR3 bases: TGCGCCAGCAGCTTGGGGGACAACCTCTACAATGAGCAGTTCTTC.

The V gene is TRBV4-2, the J gene TRBJ2-3, with 8 bases lining up with TRBD2. The length of the CDR3 is 16 residues. J was trimmed by 3 bases and V by 4 bases; bases with no gene match: 9. Germline V CDR1 and CDR2: LGHNA, YNFKEQ. The CDR3 sequence is CASSRDSTSGTDTQYF. The DNA for the CDR3 is TGTGCCAGCAGCCGAGACAGCACTAGCGGTACAGATACGCAGTATTTT.

The V call is TRBV28, the J call TRBJ1-2, with unresolved D. Between the trimmed V and J ends, which lost 6 bases and 5 bases, there was a span of 16 bases. Germline CDR1 is MDHEN and CDR2 is SYDVKM. The CDR3 has 14 residues. The CDR3 loop reads CASSLPEGRYGYTF. CDR3 sequence (DNA): TGTGCCAGCAGCCTACCCGAGGGCAGGTATGGCTACACCTTC.

This clone was seen a handful of times. The genes are TRBV4-1 and TRBJ2-7; D remains unclear. Germline CDR1 and CDR2: MGHRA and YSYEKL. The CDR3 loop spans 16 amino acids. Trimming left V 0 bases short and J 0 bases short, with 12 bases between. CDR3: CASSQELTFSSYEQYF. For the CDR3, the DNA is TGCGCCAGCAGCCAAGAGCTCACTTTTAGCTCCTACGAGCAGTACTTC.